One sample yielded the 21 T cell receptor beta chains listed below, sequenced in a study of identifying expanded T cells in peripheral blood. Sequencing was performed with immunoSEQ multiplex PCR; in TCRdb, only in-frame clones are kept and a portion is missing. The table shows about 94,000 clones, with roughly 86% occurring only once. Sequencing used blood. The receptors originated from a person aged 18-69 years in good health.

In regard to this clone: The sample contains more than one DNA sequence encoding this CDR3. V gene TRBV18 combines with J gene TRBJ2-5, with 7 bases matching TRBD2. This CDR3 region has 14 residues. Trimming removed 2 bases from V and 2 bases from J; junction bases left unmatched: 2. CDR1 KGHSH and CDR2 LQKENI come from the germline V gene. CDR3 bases: TGTGCCAGCTCACCAGGAGCGGGGCAAGAGACCCAGTACTTC. It is translated as CASSPGAGQETQYF.

This chain uses TRBV29-1 with TRBJ1-1; D ambiguous. The CDR3 has 11 amino acids. Germline V gene data show CDR1 as SQVTM and CDR2 as ANQGSEA. Trimming removed 7 bases at V and 8 bases at J, with 14 bases between. CDR3 sequence reads: CSDSTRQEAFF. CDR3 in DNA: TGCAGCGACTCCACCCGGCAGGAAGCTTTCTTT.

This clone is a singleton in its sample. The rearrangement links TRBV7-6 to TRBJ2-5, with 10 positions matching TRBD1. CDR1 is SGHVS and CDR2 is FNYEAQ in the germline V gene. CDR3 length: 15 amino acids. Trimming at V came to 10 bases and at J to 5 bases, leaving 13 bases not matched to a gene. This CDR3 reads CANKVRDRGWETQYF. The CDR3 DNA is TGTGCCAACAAAGTCCGGGACAGGGGTTGGGAGACCCAGTACTTC. The entire variable domain, with the rest obtained from reference TRBV7-6 and TRBJ2-5, is as follows: GAGVSQSPRYKVTKRGQDVALRCDPISGHVSLYWYRQALGQGPEFLTYFNYEAQQDKSGLPNDRFSAERPEGSISTLTIQRTEQRDSAMYRCANKVRDRGWETQYFGPGTRLLVL.

V is TRBV27 and J is TRBJ2-3; a possible D gene is TRBD2 (6 bases). Per germline, CDR1 MNHEY and CDR2 SMNVEV (reference sequence). The CDR3 runs to 14 residues. V lost 8 bases, J lost 8 bases, and 20 bases lay in between. The DNA of the CDR3 is TGTGCCAGCGGGACCCAGGGAGGTGTTTCTACGCAGTATTTT. This encodes CASGTQGGVSTQYF.

V and J are TRBV6-5 and TRBJ1-2; D perhaps matches TRBD1 (6 bases). Germline values: CDR1 MNHEY, CDR2 SVGAGI. With 2 bases removed from V and 1 base from J, the gap between germline ends came to 11 bases. The CDR3 totals 15 residues. CDR3 region: CASSYGTSRNYGYTF. The CDR3 bases are TGTGCCAGCAGTTACGGGACAAGTCGTAACTATGGCTACACCTTC.

This clone has just one count. The V and J genes are TRBV4-3 and TRBJ2-3; a possible D gene is TRBD2 (6 bases). V dropped 0 bases and J dropped 1 base, with 11 bases sitting between them. Per the germline V gene, CDR1 is LGHNA and CDR2 is YSLEER. The CDR3 consists of 16 residues. The CDR3 sequence is CASSQDGAGRTDTQYF. CDR3 DNA sequence: TGCGCCAGCAGCCAAGATGGGGCGGGGCGCACAGATACGCAGTATTTT.

This clone was observed once. The chain employs TRBV5-1 and TRBJ2-3, with D tentatively TRBD1 (5 bases). CDR3 length: 14 residues. V was trimmed by 0 bases and J by 2 bases, leaving 7 bases between them. CDR1 and CDR2 from the germline V gene are SGHRS and YFSETQ. The CDR3 region has the DNA TGCGCCAGCAGCTTGGAAGGGGTCACAGATACGCAGTATTTT. It encodes CASSLEGVTDTQYF.

The chain couples TRBV19 to TRBJ2-7; D remains unclear. CDR3 length: 12 amino acids. Germline CDR1 is LNHDA and CDR2 is SQIVND (reference sequence). Trimming took 3 bases from V and 3 from J, leaving 6 bases between them. The CDR3 reads CASSMGYYEQYF. The CDR3 DNA is TGTGCCAGTAGTATGGGGTACTACGAGCAGTACTTC.

Judged by abundance, this clone is medium-sized (0.01 to 0.1%). The chain joins TRBV27 to TRBJ1-1; tentatively, D is TRBD1 (5 bases). Germline V gene sequence: CDR1 MNHEY, CDR2 SMNVEV (reference sequence). V lost 0 bases, J lost 3 bases, and 8 bases lay in between. This CDR3 contains 14 residues. This CDR3 is CASSLSWGYTEAFF. The CDR3, as DNA: TGTGCCAGCAGTTTATCGTGGGGCTACACTGAAGCTTTCTTT.

The chain uses TRBV27 and TRBJ1-2; D might be TRBD1 (5 bases). Germline CDR1 and CDR2: MNHEY and SMNVEV (reference sequence). The CDR3 runs to 14 residues. V was pared by 3 bases and J by 1 base, with 9 bases between. This CDR3 reads CASSFTDSNYGYTF. For the CDR3, the DNA is TGTGCCAGCAGTTTTACCGACAGTAACTATGGCTACACCTTC.

Details on this clone: Different DNA sequences within this sample yield the same CDR3. This rearrangement joins TRBV30 to TRBJ1-1; no reliable D call. Trimming pared 2 bases from V and 8 bases from J, leaving 3 bases between. CDR1 and CDR2 from the germline V gene are GTSNPN and SVGIG (reference sequence). The CDR3 contains 9 residues. CDR3 bases: TGTGCCTGGAGTAGAGAAGCTTTCTTT. It yields the protein CAWSREAFF.

This clone was counted only a few times. J is TRBJ2-7 and V is TRBV10-1; D is uncertain. The CDR3 sequence is 15 residues long. V lost 2 bases to trimming and J lost 3 bases, with 14 bases between them. Germline CDR1 is WNHNN and CDR2 is SYGVQD (reference sequence). The CDR3 loop reads CASSEAAKEGYEQYF. The CDR3 nucleotides are TGCGCCAGCAGTGAGGCGGCCAAAGAAGGCTACGAGCAGTACTTC.

This clone was seen more than once but under ten times. The genes are TRBV27 and TRBJ1-5, with D perhaps TRBD1 (5 bases). Germline V gene data show CDR1 as MNHEY and CDR2 as SMNVEV (reference sequence). The CDR3 is made up of 15 amino acids. V lost 5 bases to trimming and J lost 1 base, with 12 bases between them. CDR3 sequence reads: CASSHGGKSNQPQHF. The CDR3 nucleotides read TGTGCCAGCAGTCACGGGGGAAAAAGCAATCAGCCCCAGCATTTT.

This chain joins TRBV19 and TRBJ2-5; TRBD1 aligns across 10 bases. V trimming: 5 bases; J trimming: 5 bases; junction bases outside the gene matches: 11. This CDR3 region has 16 residues. Germline V gene sequence: CDR1 LNHDA, CDR2 SQIVND (reference sequence). The CDR3 nucleotides read TGTGCCAGTAGTCAAAGGGACAGGGGAGTGGTTGAGACCCAGTACTTC. Amino acid sequence: CASSQRDRGVVETQYF.

The chain carries TRBV27 and TRBJ1-1, with D maybe TRBD1 (5 bases). Germline V lookup: CDR1 MNHEY, CDR2 SMNVEV (reference sequence). V was cut by 4 bases and J by 1 base, with 13 bases left in between. This CDR3 comprises 15 residues. As DNA, the CDR3 is TGTGCCAGCAGTTCGCCCGGGACGGCGAACACTGAAGCTTTCTTT. It codes for CASSSPGTANTEAFF.

The chain has TRBV19 and TRBJ2-5; D perhaps matches TRBD2 (6 bases). V was clipped by 5 bases and J by 10 bases, with 17 bases between them. The CDR3 contains 13 residues. CDR1 is LNHDA, CDR2 SQIVND, per germline (reference sequence). For the CDR3, the DNA is TGTGCCAGTAGTTCCGGACCCCCGGGGGTCCAGTACTTC. Translation gives CASSSGPPGVQYF.

This rearrangement joins TRBV15 to TRBJ1-3, with D unclear. Germline lookup yields CDR1 LNHNV and CDR2 YYDKDF (reference sequence). The V end lost 5 bases, the J end lost 0 bases, and 11 bases lay between the germline ends. The CDR3 totals 15 residues. This chain's CDR3 is CATSRSGSSGNTIYF. CDR3 in DNA: TGTGCCACCAGCCGCTCGGGGTCCTCTGGAAACACCATATATTTT.

To note about this clone: Germline is not matched at one junction end, which may reflect a read error. The V and J genes are TRBV5-8 and TRBJ2-7, with TRBD1 as a possible D gene (6 bases). CDR1 and CDR2 (germline): SGHTS, YDEGEE. This CDR3 has 16 amino acids. CDR3 residues: CASSRPGQRISHEQYF. The CDR3 DNA is TGTGCCAGCAGCCGGCCAGGACAGCGTATCTCCCACGAGCAGTACTTC.

This chain links TRBV4-2 with TRBJ2-5; D gene unclear. Germline V CDR1 and CDR2: LGHNA, YNFKEQ. The CDR3 length is 15 residues. Deletions cut 1 base from V and 1 base from J, with 10 bases between. The CDR3 loop reads CASSQGRASQETQYF. CDR3 nucleotide sequence: TGTGCCAGCAGCCAAGGAAGGGCGTCCCAAGAGACCCAGTACTTC.

This clone was seen only a few times. This sequence joins TRBV19 and TRBJ1-1; the D gene is possibly TRBD1 (5 bases). Germline loops: CDR1 LNHDA, CDR2 SQIVND (reference sequence). The germline V and J ends were trimmed by 1 base and 2 bases, with 11 bases remaining between them. CDR3 size: 15 residues. The CDR3 nucleotides are TGTGCCAGTAGTATAGGGCGGGGCGAAAACACTGAAGCTTTCTTT. Protein product: CASSIGRGENTEAFF.

This clone is a singleton in its sample. The rearrangement joins TRBV6-5 to TRBJ2-7, with D possibly being TRBD1 (6 bases). Trimming cost V 0 bases and J 0 bases, with 9 bases left between them. In germline, CDR1 is MNHEY, CDR2 SVGAGI. The CDR3 has 15 residues. For the CDR3, the DNA is TGTGCCAGCAGTTACTCCAGGGGAGACTCCTACGAGCAGTACTTC. It codes for CASSYSRGDSYEQYF.